The entry below describes one T cell receptor beta chain. Antigen specificity is unknown. The CDR3 consists of 12 residues. V was trimmed by 2 bases and J by 5 bases, leaving 6 bases between them. TCRdb passed the reads through MiXCR, listing each CDR3 protein once. This sample has 110,000 to 150,000 distinct CDR3 sequences, with roughly 32% found just once. This entry is derived from a study of T cell repertoires in cytomegalovirus infection. About the study: Indications came from public TCR beta signatures; they pointed to CMV infection and to a matching HLA type.

General study results and limits: CMV carriers having the relevant HLA were flagged by cumulative public TCR beta family frequency.

The chain joins TRBV12-3 or TRBV12-4 to TRBJ1-2, with a tentative D call TRBD1 (6 bases). The receptor was derived from a human donor in good health (CMV status not recorded). Some clones in this sample may be carry-over from other donors' samples. The sequences come from CD8+ T cells from cultured PBMCs, collected from culture after CMV antigen stimulation. The CDR3 nucleotides read TGTGCCAGCAGTTTAACAGGGTATGGCTACACCTTC. Translated, it gives CASSLTGYGYTF.